These 8 T cell receptor beta chains were all obtained from the same sample, sequenced in a study of cytomegalovirus exposure and HLA in healthy donors. This PCR relied on a set of 60 Vbeta primers and 13 Jbeta primers. The method was immunoSEQ multiplex PCR; TCRdb's version includes in-frame clones alone and lacks a portion of them. Of fewer than 85,000 clones detected, roughly 70% appear once; the ten largest clones hold 4.9%. The sample was PBMCs. These receptors were obtained from a man aged 55 to 70 in good health and CMV-seropositive.

The chain carries TRBV14 and TRBJ2-5; 11 bases line up with TRBD2. Germline CDR1 reads SGHDN; CDR2 reads FVKESK. The length of the CDR3 is 16 residues. The trim removed 3 bases at V and 5 bases at J, leaving 8 bases unmatched. CDR3 protein: CASSHERLAGTETQYF. Here the CDR3 DNA reads TGTGCCAGCAGCCATGAGAGACTAGCGGGGACGGAGACCCAGTACTTC.

The chain recombines TRBV11-2 with TRBJ2-7; D is uncertain. With 4 bases removed from V and 6 bases from J, the gap between germline ends came to 16 bases. Looked up from germline, CDR1 is SGHAT and CDR2 is FQNNGV. There are 14 residues in the CDR3. CDR3 protein: CASSSRQPPGEQYF. As DNA, the CDR3 is TGTGCCAGCAGCTCTCGGCAGCCTCCGGGCGAGCAGTACTTC.

The V call is TRBV11-2, the J call TRBJ1-5; D remains ambiguous. This CDR3 comprises 13 residues. With 2 bases removed from V and 3 bases from J, the gap between germline ends came to 5 bases. CDR1 is SGHAT, CDR2 FQNNGV, per germline. The CDR3 sequence: CASSLSINQPQHF. The DNA of the CDR3 is TGTGCCAGCAGCTTAAGCATCAATCAGCCCCAGCATTTT.

The gene calls are TRBV7-8 and TRBJ2-5; 8 nucleotides match TRBD2. The germline CDR1 and CDR2 sequences are SGHVS and FQNEAQ. The V and J ends lost 3 bases and 10 bases, in that order; junction bases with no gene match: 19. The CDR3 runs 17 residues. CDR3 residues: CASSLGDTGTRRSHQYF. In nucleotides, the CDR3 is TGTGCCAGCAGCTTGGGGGATACCGGGACTAGAAGGAGCCACCAGTACTTC.

This sequence joins TRBV5-5 and TRBJ2-3; possible D gene TRBD1, 5 bases. CDR3 size: 13 residues. In germline, CDR1 is SGHKS, CDR2 YYEKEE (reference sequence). V gave up 4 bases and J gave up 2 bases, with 8 bases separating them. Here the CDR3 reads CASSADNTDTQYF. The CDR3 DNA reads as TGTGCCAGCAGCGCGGACAACACAGATACGCAGTATTTT.

The V call is TRBV4-1, the J call TRBJ2-7; 8 bases agree with TRBD2. V was pared by 4 bases and J by 6 bases, with 11 bases of the junction left unmatched. Germline lookup yields CDR1 MGHRA and CDR2 YSYEKL. The CDR3 runs to 15 residues. DNA of the CDR3: TGCGCCAGCAGCCCGGGGGGGACTGTCGCTCGCGAGCAGTACTTC. The encoded protein is CASSPGGTVAREQYF.

The chain recombines TRBV18 with TRBJ2-7; D uncertain. The CDR3 totals 13 residues. The V gene's germline CDR1 is KGHSH and CDR2 LQKENI. The ends were cut back, 6 bases at V and 1 base at J, with 10 bases in the middle. CDR3 bases: TGTGCCAGCTCGCTGGGCTGGTCCTACGAGCAGTACTTC. Translated, it gives CASSLGWSYEQYF.

The CDR3 reads CASSSLGSTTHLGPTDTQYF. CDR3 nucleotide sequence: TGCGCCAGCAGCTCCCTGGGGAGCACCACTCACCTCGGCCCCACAGATACGCAGTATTTT. The chain links TRBV5-1 to TRBJ2-3; D is possibly TRBD2 (5 bases). V lost 3 bases and J lost 2, with 28 bases in between. Looked up from germline, CDR1 is SGHRS and CDR2 is YFSETQ. The CDR3 consists of 20 residues.